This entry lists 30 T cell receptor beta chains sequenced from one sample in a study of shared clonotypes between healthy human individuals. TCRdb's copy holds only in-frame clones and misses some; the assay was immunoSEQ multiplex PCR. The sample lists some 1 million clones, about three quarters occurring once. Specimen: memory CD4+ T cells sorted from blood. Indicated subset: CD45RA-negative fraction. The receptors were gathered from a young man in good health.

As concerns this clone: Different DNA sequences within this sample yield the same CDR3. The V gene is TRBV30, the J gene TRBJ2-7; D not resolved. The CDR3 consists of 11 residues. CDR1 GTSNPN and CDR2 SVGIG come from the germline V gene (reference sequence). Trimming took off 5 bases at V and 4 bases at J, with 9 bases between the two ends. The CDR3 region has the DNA TGTGCCTGGGGGCCCGGTTACGAGCAGTACTTC. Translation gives CAWGPGYEQYF. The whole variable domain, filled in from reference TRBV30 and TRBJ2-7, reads SQTIHQWPATLVQPVGSPLSLECTVEGTSNPNLYWYRQAAGRGLQLLFYSVGIGQISSEVPQNLSASRPQDRQFILSSKKLLLSDSGFYLCAWGPGYEQYFGPGTRLTVT.

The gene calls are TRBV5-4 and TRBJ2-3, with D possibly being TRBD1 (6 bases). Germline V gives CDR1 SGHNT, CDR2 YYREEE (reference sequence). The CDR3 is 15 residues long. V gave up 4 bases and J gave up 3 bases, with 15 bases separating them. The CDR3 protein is CASSPSRGRTDTQYF. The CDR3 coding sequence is TGTGCCAGCAGCCCATCCAGGGGAAGAACAGATACGCAGTATTTT. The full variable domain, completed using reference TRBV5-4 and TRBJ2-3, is ETGVTQSPTHLIKTRGQQVTLRCSSQSGHNTVSWYQQALGQGPQFIFQYYREEENGRGNFPPRFSGLQFPNYSSELNVNALELDDSALYLCASSPSRGRTDTQYFGPGTRLTVL.

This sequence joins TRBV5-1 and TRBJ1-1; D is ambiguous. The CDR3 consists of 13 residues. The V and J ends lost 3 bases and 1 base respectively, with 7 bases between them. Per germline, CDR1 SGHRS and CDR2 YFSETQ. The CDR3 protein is CASSWLRNTEAFF. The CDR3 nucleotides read TGCGCCAGCAGCTGGCTGCGGAACACTGAAGCTTTCTTT.

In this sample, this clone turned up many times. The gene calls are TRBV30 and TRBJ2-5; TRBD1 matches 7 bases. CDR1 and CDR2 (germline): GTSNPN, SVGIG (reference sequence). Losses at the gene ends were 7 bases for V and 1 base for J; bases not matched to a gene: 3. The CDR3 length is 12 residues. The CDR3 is CAFNRGQETQYF. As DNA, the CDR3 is TGTGCCTTTAACAGGGGCCAAGAGACCCAGTACTTC.

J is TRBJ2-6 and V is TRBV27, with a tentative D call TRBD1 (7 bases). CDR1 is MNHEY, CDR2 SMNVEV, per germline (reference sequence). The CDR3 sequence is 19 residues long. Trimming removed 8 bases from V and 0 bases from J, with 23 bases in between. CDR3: CASRGQGGLGLSGANVLTF. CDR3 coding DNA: TGTGCCAGCCGGGGGCAGGGGGGCTTGGGGCTCTCTGGGGCCAACGTCCTGACTTTC. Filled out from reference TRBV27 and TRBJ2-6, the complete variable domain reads EAQVTQNPRYLITVTGKKLTVTCSQNMNHEYMSWYRQDPGLGLRQIYYSMNVEVTDKGDVPEGYKVSRKEKRNFPLILESPSPNQTSLYFCASRGQGGLGLSGANVLTFGAGSRLTVL.

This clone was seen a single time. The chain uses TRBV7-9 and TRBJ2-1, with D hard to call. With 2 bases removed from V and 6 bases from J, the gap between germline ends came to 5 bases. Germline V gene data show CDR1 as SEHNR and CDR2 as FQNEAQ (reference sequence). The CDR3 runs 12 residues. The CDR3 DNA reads TGTGCCAGCAGCTTACCTAGCAATGAGCAGTTCTTC. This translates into CASSLPSNEQFF.

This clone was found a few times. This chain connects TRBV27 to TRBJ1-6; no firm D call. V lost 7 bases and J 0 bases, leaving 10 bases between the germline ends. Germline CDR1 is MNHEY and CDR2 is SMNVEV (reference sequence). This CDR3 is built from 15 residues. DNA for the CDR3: TGTGCCAGCAAGGATTTTAGCTCCTATAATTCACCCCTCCACTTT. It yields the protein CASKDFSSYNSPLHF.

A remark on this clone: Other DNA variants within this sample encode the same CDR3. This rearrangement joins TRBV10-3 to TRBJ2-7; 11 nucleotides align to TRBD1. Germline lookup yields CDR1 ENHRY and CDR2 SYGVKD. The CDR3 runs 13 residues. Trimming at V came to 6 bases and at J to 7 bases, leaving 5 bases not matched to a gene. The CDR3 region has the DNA TGTGCCATCAGCCCGGGACAGGGGGATGAGCAGTACTTC. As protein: CAISPGQGDEQYF.

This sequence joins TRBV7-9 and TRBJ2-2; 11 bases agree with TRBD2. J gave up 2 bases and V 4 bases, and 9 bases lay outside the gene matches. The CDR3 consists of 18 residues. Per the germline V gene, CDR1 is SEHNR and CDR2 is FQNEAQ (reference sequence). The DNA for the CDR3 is TGTGCCAGCAGCTCGCTAGCGGGAGGACCCGCAAACACCGGGGAGCTGTTTTTT. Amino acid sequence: CASSSLAGGPANTGELFF. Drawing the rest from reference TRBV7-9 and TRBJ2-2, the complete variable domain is DTGVSQNPRHKITKRGQNVTFRCDPISEHNRLYWYRQTLGQGPEFLTYFQNEAQLEKSRLLSDRFSAERPKGSFSTLEIQRTEQGDSAMYLCASSSLAGGPANTGELFFGEGSRLTVL.

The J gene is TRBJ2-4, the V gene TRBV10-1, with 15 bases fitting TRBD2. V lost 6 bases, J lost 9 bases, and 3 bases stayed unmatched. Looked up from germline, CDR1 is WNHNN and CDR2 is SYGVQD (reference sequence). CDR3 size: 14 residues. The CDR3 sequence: CASRGLAGGIIQYF. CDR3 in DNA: TGCGCCAGCAGAGGACTAGCGGGGGGGATCATTCAGTACTTC.

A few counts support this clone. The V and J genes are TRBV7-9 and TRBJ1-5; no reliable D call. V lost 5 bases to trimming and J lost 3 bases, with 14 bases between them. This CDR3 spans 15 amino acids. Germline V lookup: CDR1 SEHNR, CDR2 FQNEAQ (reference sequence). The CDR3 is CASSPPAGSNQPQHF. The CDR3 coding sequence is TGTGCCAGCAGCCCCCCAGCGGGTTCCAATCAGCCCCAGCATTTT.

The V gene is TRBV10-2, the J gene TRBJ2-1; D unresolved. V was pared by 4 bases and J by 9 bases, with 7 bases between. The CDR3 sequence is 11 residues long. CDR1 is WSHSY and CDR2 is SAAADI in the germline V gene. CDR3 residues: CASSGGPEQFF. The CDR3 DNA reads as TGCGCCAGCAGTGGAGGCCCTGAGCAGTTCTTC.

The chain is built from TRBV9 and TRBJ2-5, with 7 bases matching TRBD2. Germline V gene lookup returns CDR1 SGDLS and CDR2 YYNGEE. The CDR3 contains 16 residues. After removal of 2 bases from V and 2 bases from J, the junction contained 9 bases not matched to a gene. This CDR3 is CASSVGAGGKQETQYF. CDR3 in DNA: TGTGCCAGCAGCGTCGGAGCCGGGGGGAAACAAGAGACCCAGTACTTC.

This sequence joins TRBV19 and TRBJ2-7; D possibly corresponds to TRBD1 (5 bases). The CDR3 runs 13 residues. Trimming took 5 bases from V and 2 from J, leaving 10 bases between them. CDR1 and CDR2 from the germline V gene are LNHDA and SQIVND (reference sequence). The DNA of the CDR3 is TGTGCCAGTAGTGCGGCCAGGGCCTACGAGCAGTACTTC. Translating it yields CASSAARAYEQYF. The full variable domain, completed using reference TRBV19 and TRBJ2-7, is DGGITQSPKYLFRKEGQNVTLSCEQNLNHDAMYWYRQDPGQGLRLIYYSQIVNDFQKGDIAEGYSVSREKKESFPLTVTSAQKNPTAFYLCASSAARAYEQYFGPGTRLTVT.

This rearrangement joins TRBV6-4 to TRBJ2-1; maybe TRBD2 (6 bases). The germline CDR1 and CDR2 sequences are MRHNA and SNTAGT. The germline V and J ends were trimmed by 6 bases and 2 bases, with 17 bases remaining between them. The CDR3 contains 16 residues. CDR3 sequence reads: CASRAPWGVPYNEQFF. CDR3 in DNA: TGTGCCAGCAGGGCTCCCTGGGGGGTCCCCTACAATGAGCAGTTCTTC.

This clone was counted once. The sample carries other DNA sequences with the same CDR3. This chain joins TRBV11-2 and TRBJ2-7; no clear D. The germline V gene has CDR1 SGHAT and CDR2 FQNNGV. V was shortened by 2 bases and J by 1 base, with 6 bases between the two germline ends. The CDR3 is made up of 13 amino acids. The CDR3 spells CASSLSRSYEQYF. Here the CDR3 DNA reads TGTGCCAGCAGCTTATCCCGATCCTACGAGCAGTACTTC.

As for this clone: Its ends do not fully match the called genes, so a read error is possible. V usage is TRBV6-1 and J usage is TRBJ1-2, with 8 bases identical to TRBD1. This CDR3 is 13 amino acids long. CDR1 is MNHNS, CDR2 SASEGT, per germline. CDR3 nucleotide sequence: TGTGCCAGCAGTAGGACAGGGAACTCTGGCTACACCTTC. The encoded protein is CASSRTGNSGYTF.

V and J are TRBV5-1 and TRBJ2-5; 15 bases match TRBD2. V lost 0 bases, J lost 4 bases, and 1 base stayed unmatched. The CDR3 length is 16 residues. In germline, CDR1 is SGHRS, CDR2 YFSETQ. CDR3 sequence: CASSLGTSGRGETQYF. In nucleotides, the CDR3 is TGCGCCAGCAGCTTGGGGACTAGCGGGAGGGGAGAGACCCAGTACTTC.

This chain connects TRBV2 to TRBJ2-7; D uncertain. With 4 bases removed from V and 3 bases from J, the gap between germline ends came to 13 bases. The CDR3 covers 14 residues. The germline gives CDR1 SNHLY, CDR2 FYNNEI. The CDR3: CASSATTLNYEQYF. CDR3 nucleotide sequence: TGTGCCAGCAGTGCCACCACCTTAAACTACGAGCAGTACTTC.

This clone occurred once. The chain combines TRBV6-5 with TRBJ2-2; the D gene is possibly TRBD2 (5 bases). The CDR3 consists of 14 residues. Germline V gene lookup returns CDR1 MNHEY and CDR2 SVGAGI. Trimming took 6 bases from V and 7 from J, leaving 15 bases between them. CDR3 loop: CASREPGLSGELFF. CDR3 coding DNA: TGTGCCAGCAGGGAGCCCGGACTGAGCGGGGAGCTGTTTTTT.

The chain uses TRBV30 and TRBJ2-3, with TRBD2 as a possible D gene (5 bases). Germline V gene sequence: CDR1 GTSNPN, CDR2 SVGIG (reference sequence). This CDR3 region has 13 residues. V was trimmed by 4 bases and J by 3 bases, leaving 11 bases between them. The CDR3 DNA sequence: TGTGCCTGGATACGAGGCGGGACAGATACGCAGTATTTT. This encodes CAWIRGGTDTQYF.

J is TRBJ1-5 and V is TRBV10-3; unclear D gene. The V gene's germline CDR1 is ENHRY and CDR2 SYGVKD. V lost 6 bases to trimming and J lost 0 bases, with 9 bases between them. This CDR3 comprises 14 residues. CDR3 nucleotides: TGTGCCATCAGCGATAATTATAGCAATCAGCCCCAGCATTTT. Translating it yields CAISDNYSNQPQHF.

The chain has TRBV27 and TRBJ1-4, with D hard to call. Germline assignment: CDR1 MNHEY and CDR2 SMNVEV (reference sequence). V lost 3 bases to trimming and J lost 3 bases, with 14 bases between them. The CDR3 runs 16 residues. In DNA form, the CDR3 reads TGTGCCAGCAGTTTGGTGGCCGAAGGTTCTAATGAAAAACTGTTTTTT. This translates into CASSLVAEGSNEKLFF.

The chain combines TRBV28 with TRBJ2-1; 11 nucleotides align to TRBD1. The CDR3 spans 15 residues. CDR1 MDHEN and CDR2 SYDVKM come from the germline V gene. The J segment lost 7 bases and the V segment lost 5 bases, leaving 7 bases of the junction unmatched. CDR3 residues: CASSNRDRGRNEQFF. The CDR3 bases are TGTGCCAGCAGTAACCGGGACAGGGGGAGGAATGAGCAGTTCTTC. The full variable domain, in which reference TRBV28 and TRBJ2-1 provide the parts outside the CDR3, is DVKVTQSSRYLVKRTGEKVFLECVQDMDHENMFWYRQDPGLGLRLIYFSYDVKMKEKGDIPEGYSVSREKKERFSLILESASTNQTSMYLCASSNRDRGRNEQFFGPGTRLTVL.

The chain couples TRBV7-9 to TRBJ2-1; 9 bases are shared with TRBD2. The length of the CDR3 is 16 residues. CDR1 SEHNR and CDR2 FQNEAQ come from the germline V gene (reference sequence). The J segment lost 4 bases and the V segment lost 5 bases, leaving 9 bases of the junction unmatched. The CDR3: CASSLMAGGRYNEQFF. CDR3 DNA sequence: TGTGCCAGCAGCCTTATGGCGGGGGGGCGTTACAATGAGCAGTTCTTC. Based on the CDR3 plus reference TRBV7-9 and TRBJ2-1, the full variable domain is DTGVSQNPRHKITKRGQNVTFRCDPISEHNRLYWYRQTLGQGPEFLTYFQNEAQLEKSRLLSDRFSAERPKGSFSTLEIQRTEQGDSAMYLCASSLMAGGRYNEQFFGPGTRLTVL.

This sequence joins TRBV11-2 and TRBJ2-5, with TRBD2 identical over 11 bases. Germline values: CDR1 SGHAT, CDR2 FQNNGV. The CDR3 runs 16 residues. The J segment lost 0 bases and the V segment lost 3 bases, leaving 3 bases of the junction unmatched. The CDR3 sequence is CASSFNSGGDQETQYF. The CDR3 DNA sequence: TGTGCCAGCAGCTTCAATAGCGGGGGGGACCAAGAGACCCAGTACTTC. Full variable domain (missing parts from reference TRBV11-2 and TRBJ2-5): EAGVAQSPRYKIIEKRQSVAFWCNPISGHATLYWYQQILGQGPKLLIQFQNNGVVDDSQLPKDRFSAERLKGVDSTLKIQPAKLEDSAVYLCASSFNSGGDQETQYFGPGTRLLVL.

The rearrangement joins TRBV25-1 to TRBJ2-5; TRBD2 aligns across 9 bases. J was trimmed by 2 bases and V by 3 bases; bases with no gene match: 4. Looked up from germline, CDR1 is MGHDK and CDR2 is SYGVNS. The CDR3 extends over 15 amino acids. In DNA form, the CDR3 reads TGTGCCAGCAGTGACCCGACTAGCGGACAAGAGACCCAGTACTTC. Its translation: CASSDPTSGQETQYF.

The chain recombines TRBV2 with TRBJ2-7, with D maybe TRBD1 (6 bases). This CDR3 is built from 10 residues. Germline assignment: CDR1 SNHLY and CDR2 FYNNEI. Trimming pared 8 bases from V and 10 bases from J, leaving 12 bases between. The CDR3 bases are TGTGCCAGCTCATACAGGGTCCAGTACTTC. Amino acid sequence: CASSYRVQYF.

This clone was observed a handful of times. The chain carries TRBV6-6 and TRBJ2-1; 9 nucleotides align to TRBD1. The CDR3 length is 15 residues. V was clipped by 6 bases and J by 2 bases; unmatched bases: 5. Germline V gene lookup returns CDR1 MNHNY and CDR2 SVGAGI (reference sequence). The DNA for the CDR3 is TGTGCCAGCAGCCCACAGGGGGCAGCCTACAATGAGCAGTTCTTC. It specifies CASSPQGAAYNEQFF.

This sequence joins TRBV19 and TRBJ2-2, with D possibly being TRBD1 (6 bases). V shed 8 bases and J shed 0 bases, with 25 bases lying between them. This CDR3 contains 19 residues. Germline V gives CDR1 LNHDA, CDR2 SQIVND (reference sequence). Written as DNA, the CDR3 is TGTGCCAGTGGAGTCCTCCCAGGGGCCCCTTACGCGAACACCGGGGAGCTGTTTTTT. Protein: CASGVLPGAPYANTGELFF. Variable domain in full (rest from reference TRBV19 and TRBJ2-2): DGGITQSPKYLFRKEGQNVTLSCEQNLNHDAMYWYRQDPGQGLRLIYYSQIVNDFQKGDIAEGYSVSREKKESFPLTVTSAQKNPTAFYLCASGVLPGAPYANTGELFFGEGSRLTVL.